This record concerns one T cell receptor beta chain sequence. Libraries were prepared by immunoSEQ multiplex PCR; TCRdb keeps only in-frame clonotypes and omits some of them. Among 150,000 to 200,000 clones listed, over 70% were seen once. These data belong to a study of blood T cell repertoires in COVID-19. Study summary: From T cells, B-cell-depleted T cells, or PBMCs came the material, which was cDNA or gDNA.

Categorization into cohorts depended on clinical history that participants reported. Donors of Cohort 3 who recovered were those that had two negative PCRs, clearance, or symptom resolution. The sequenced material came from PBMCs or T cells enriched from blood (not recorded which). The clonotype was recovered from a woman between 55 and 75 years old who had recovered from COVID-19.

This chain's CDR3 is CASSLGHTRGGELFF. The CDR3, as DNA: TGCGCCAGCAGCTTGGGACACACAAGGGGCGGGGAGCTGTTTTTT. The gene calls are TRBV5-1 and TRBJ2-2; the D gene is possibly TRBD1 (5 bases). This CDR3 has 15 residues. Germline V gene data show CDR1 as SGHRS and CDR2 as YFSETQ. V lost 0 bases and J lost 7, with 13 bases in between.